Sequencing of this T cell receptor beta chain was carried out in a study of identical twins. Study results and limitations: Modelling underestimated the level of out-of-frame TCR alpha sharing observed in monozygotic twins. Findings came from cross-sectional statistics, without long-term follow-up of donors.

This clonotype occurred many times. Its antigen is still unknown. The cDNA had a unique molecular identifier and a template-switch universal primer site. TCRdb re-derived calls from the 5' RACE reads in MiXCR, one entry per CDR3 protein. The table shows fewer than 650,000 distinct CDR3 sequences, with under 8.5% occurring only once. The V gene lost 5 bases and the J gene lost 4 bases, with 10 bases spanning the gap. The CDR3 totals 13 residues. The same sample was also studied in work on yellow fever vaccine responses in identical twins. That work states: Reports say the vaccine T cell response in twins looked partly convergent and partly personalized.

The sequence derives from a woman aged 18-35 years in good health. V usage is TRBV12-3 or TRBV12-4 and J usage is TRBJ2-3, with D maybe TRBD1 (6 bases). Sequencing was done on a sample of PBMCs. DNA for the CDR3: TGTGCCAGCAGTAAACAGGGATCAGATACGCAGTATTTT. Protein sequence: CASSKQGSDTQYF.